The clone carrying this T cell receptor beta chain was counted ten times or more. These data come from a study of early T cells in non-severe SARS-CoV-2 infection. The CDR3 is made up of 13 amino acids. Germline CDR1 is LGHNA and CDR2 is YSLEER. The germline V and J ends were trimmed by 5 bases and 6 bases, with 10 bases remaining between them. TCRdb re-analysed the 5' RACE reads in MiXCR, keeping a single row per CDR3 protein. Of 35,000 to 40,000 distinct CDR3 sequences detected, around 6% appear once; the ten largest clones hold about 8%. The clonotype originates from an adult who was a healthcare worker with PCR-confirmed SARS-CoV-2 infection or an uninfected control (not recorded which). The sample consisted of whole blood. The V gene is TRBV4-3, the J gene TRBJ2-2; no clear D. The CDR3 is CASSTGPAGELFF. CDR3 DNA: TGCGCCAGCAGCACCGGACCGGCCGGGGAGCTGTTTTTT.